A single sample is the source of the 30 T cell receptor beta chains below, sequenced in a study of CD8 T cells in ankylosing spondylitis. Study outcomes and limitations: Blood from ankylosing spondylitis patients appeared to carry a characteristic roughly eight-variant TCR beta motif.

For these receptors, no antigen is known. TCRdb ran MiXCR on the 5' RACE reads and lists one entry per CDR3 protein. The data hold over 450,000 distinct CDR3 sequences, with about 12% observed a single time. The sequenced sample was blood, either unsorted or a sorted T cell fraction (not recorded which). These receptor sequences come from a male donor with ankylosing spondylitis.

The chain couples TRBV6-1 to TRBJ1-5, with 9 bases lining up with TRBD1. Losses at the gene ends were 2 bases for V and 7 bases for J; bases not matched to a gene: 6. The CDR3 is made up of 15 amino acids. CDR1 MNHNS and CDR2 SASEGT come from the germline V gene. CDR3 protein: CASSERGTGSQPQHF. The DNA of the CDR3 is TGTGCCAGCAGTGAACGGGGGACAGGGAGCCAGCCCCAGCATTTT.

The chain carries TRBV6-5 and TRBJ1-3; D might be TRBD1 (5 bases). Germline CDR1 is MNHEY and CDR2 is SVGAGI. The length of the CDR3 is 14 residues. V lost 4 bases and J lost 4, with 11 bases in between. The chain's CDR3 is CASSFEGRGNTIYF. The CDR3 bases are TGTGCCAGCAGTTTCGAGGGGCGCGGAAACACCATATATTTT.

The rearrangement links TRBV7-2 to TRBJ2-1; perhaps TRBD2 as D (6 bases). The CDR3 runs to 13 residues. V shed 5 bases and J shed 6 bases, with 11 bases lying between them. Germline V gene lookup returns CDR1 SGHTA and CDR2 FQGNSA. This CDR3 reads CASSRGGSNEQFF. CDR3 sequence (DNA): TGTGCCAGCAGCCGGGGAGGCAGCAATGAGCAGTTCTTC.

There are a few counts of this clonotype. V and J are TRBV6-1 and TRBJ2-2, with TRBD2 matching over 13 bases. The CDR3 has 18 amino acids. After removal of 2 bases from V and 2 bases from J, the junction contained 5 bases not matched to a gene. Germline values: CDR1 MNHNS, CDR2 SASEGT. The CDR3 DNA is TGTGCCAGCAGTGAACCGGGACTAGCGGGACTAAACACCGGGGAGCTGTTTTTT. Translated, it gives CASSEPGLAGLNTGELFF.

The chain combines TRBV20-1 with TRBJ2-7, with no clear D. The length of the CDR3 is 11 residues. Deletions cut 2 bases from V and 3 bases from J, with 5 bases between. Per germline, CDR1 DFQATT and CDR2 SNEGSKA (reference sequence). The CDR3 here is CSARMGYEQYF. CDR3 nucleotide sequence: TGCAGTGCTAGAATGGGCTACGAGCAGTACTTC.

The chain recombines TRBV7-9 with TRBJ2-2; either TRBD1 or TRBD2 may fit D (5 bases each). The CDR3 covers 16 residues. Germline CDR1 is SEHNR and CDR2 is FQNEAQ (reference sequence). Trimming stripped 5 bases from V and 0 bases from J, with 13 bases between. CDR3 sequence reads: CASSRRGVPNTGELFF. For the CDR3, the DNA is TGTGCCAGCAGCCGAAGAGGGGTCCCGAACACCGGGGAGCTGTTTTTT.

This clonotype has a handful of counts. V and J are TRBV5-1 and TRBJ2-2; possible D gene TRBD1, 5 bases. This CDR3 contains 15 residues. V lost 1 base, J lost 4 bases, and 11 bases lay in between. Germline V gives CDR1 SGHRS, CDR2 YFSETQ. CDR3: CASSLTGFVTGELFF. For the CDR3, the DNA is TGCGCCAGCAGCTTGACAGGTTTCGTCACCGGGGAGCTGTTTTTT.

V is TRBV7-2 and J is TRBJ2-2; 8 bases are shared with TRBD1. The CDR3 length is 15 residues. The J segment lost 4 bases and the V segment lost 5 bases, leaving 6 bases of the junction unmatched. Germline V gene data show CDR1 as SGHTA and CDR2 as FQGNSA. CDR3 sequence (DNA): TGTGCCAGCAGCACCAGACAGGGGATCACCGGGGAGCTGTTTTTT. Translated: CASSTRQGITGELFF.

This chain connects TRBV11-2 to TRBJ2-1, with D hard to call. This CDR3 region has 14 residues. Trimming left V 3 bases short and J 4 bases short, with 10 bases between. Germline V gene lookup returns CDR1 SGHAT and CDR2 FQNNGV. This chain's CDR3 is CASSFDHNYNEQFF. Here the CDR3 DNA reads TGTGCCAGCAGCTTCGACCACAATTACAATGAGCAGTTCTTC.

This clonotype has a handful of counts. The chain couples TRBV4-2 to TRBJ2-7; 11 bases agree with TRBD1. Trimming removed 1 base from V and 1 base from J; junction bases left unmatched: 6. Germline values: CDR1 LGHNA, CDR2 YNFKEQ. The CDR3 sequence is 17 residues long. CDR3 sequence reads: CASSQVGGTGGSYEQYF. The CDR3 coding sequence is TGTGCCAGCAGCCAAGTTGGAGGGACAGGGGGTTCCTACGAGCAGTACTTC.

CDR3 in DNA: TGTGCCACCCAGGACAGGGCCTACACTAACTATGGCTACACCTTC. Encoded protein: CATQDRAYTNYGYTF. The chain links TRBV24-1 to TRBJ1-2; TRBD1 aligns across 8 bases. The ends lost 9 bases at V and 0 bases at J; junction bases unmatched: 8. This CDR3 is 15 amino acids long. Germline V gene sequence: CDR1 KGHDR, CDR2 SFDVKD.

The chain employs TRBV20-1 and TRBJ2-1; 9 positions agree with TRBD2. The CDR3 covers 14 residues. Germline CDR1 is DFQATT and CDR2 is SNEGSKA (reference sequence). V lost 6 bases and J lost 8; bases outside the gene matches: 11. Here the CDR3 DNA reads TGCAGTGCCCCAGGCGGGAGGGCTTTTTATGAGCAGTTCTTC. It translates to CSAPGGRAFYEQFF.

This clonotype was seen more than once but under ten times. The rearrangement joins TRBV10-3 to TRBJ2-2; D may be TRBD2 (5 bases). Trimming shortened V by 3 bases and J by 3 bases, and 8 bases separated the two germline ends. The germline CDR1 and CDR2 sequences are ENHRY and SYGVKD. This CDR3 has 14 amino acids. CDR3 in amino acids: CAISDARDTGELFF. CDR3 in DNA: TGTGCCATCAGTGATGCGCGGGACACCGGGGAGCTGTTTTTT.

V and J are TRBV20-1 and TRBJ2-1, with TRBD2 matching over 13 bases. Germline V lookup: CDR1 DFQATT, CDR2 SNEGSKA (reference sequence). The CDR3 consists of 17 residues. Losses at the gene ends were 5 bases for V and 9 bases for J; bases not matched to a gene: 16. For the CDR3, the DNA is TGCAGTGCTCTCGATTTCGGACTAGCGGGAGTGGTTGGTGAGCAGTTCTTC. It specifies CSALDFGLAGVVGEQFF.

The gene calls are TRBV12-3 or TRBV12-4 and TRBJ2-5; 8 nucleotides align to TRBD2. CDR3 length: 16 amino acids. V dropped 4 bases and J dropped 4; count of bases not matched to a gene: 11. The CDR3 bases are TGTGCCAGCAGTTCCTGGAACTTTGCGGGGGGAGAGACCCAGTACTTC. It yields the protein CASSSWNFAGGETQYF.

The rearrangement links TRBV2 to TRBJ2-1, with D perhaps TRBD2 (6 bases). The germline V gene encodes CDR1 SNHLY and CDR2 FYNNEI. The CDR3 is 17 amino acids. The V and J ends lost 0 bases and 2 bases respectively, with 14 bases between them. The CDR3, as DNA: TGTGCCAGCAGTGAAGCTAGGAATTGGGGGGCCTACAATGAGCAGTTCTTC. It translates to CASSEARNWGAYNEQFF.

The chain links TRBV20-1 to TRBJ2-1; D might be TRBD2 (6 bases). CDR3 length: 12 amino acids. Trimming stripped 6 bases from V and 10 bases from J, with 16 bases between. Germline CDR1 DFQATT, CDR2 SNEGSKA (reference sequence). CDR3 sequence reads: CSATSRGYEQFF. CDR3 nucleotide sequence: TGCAGTGCCACTAGCCGAGGATACGAGCAGTTCTTC.

The chain uses TRBV24-1 and TRBJ2-1; 8 bases fit TRBD2. CDR3 length: 16 residues. V lost 3 bases, J lost 2 bases, and 5 bases stayed unmatched. Germline values: CDR1 KGHDR, CDR2 SFDVKD. In DNA, the CDR3 is TGTGCCACCAGTGATCCCAGCGGGGGAGCCTACAATGAGCAGTTCTTC. Its protein product is CATSDPSGGAYNEQFF.

The rearrangement links TRBV20-1 to TRBJ2-1, with 7 positions matching TRBD2. V lost 3 bases and J lost 5; bases outside the gene matches: 7. This CDR3 is 14 amino acids long. Germline V gene data show CDR1 as DFQATT and CDR2 as SNEGSKA (reference sequence). CDR3 amino acids: CSARDGLDHNEQFF. For the CDR3, the DNA is TGCAGTGCTAGGGACGGACTAGACCACAATGAGCAGTTCTTC.

The chain employs TRBV5-1 and TRBJ2-6, with D maybe TRBD2 (5 bases). There are 16 residues in the CDR3. V lost 4 bases to trimming and J lost 1 base, with 12 bases between them. The germline CDR1 and CDR2 sequences are SGHRS and YFSETQ. The CDR3 coding sequence is TGCGCCAGCAGCCCTCAGCCGGGGTCTGGGGCCAACGTCCTGACTTTC. As protein: CASSPQPGSGANVLTF.

This clonotype occurred many times. This chain's CDR3 is CASSLKGQFYGYTF. The CDR3 coding sequence is TGTGCCAGCAGCTTGAAGGGACAGTTCTATGGCTACACCTTC. The chain has TRBV5-6 and TRBJ1-2, with TRBD1 matching over 7 bases. Germline CDR1 SGHDT, CDR2 YYEEEE. The CDR3 loop spans 14 amino acids. The J segment lost 4 bases and the V segment lost 1 base, leaving 4 bases of the junction unmatched. The full variable domain, with the rest looked up from reference TRBV5-6 and TRBJ1-2, is DAGVTQSPTHLIKTRGQQVTLRCSPKSGHDTVSWYQQALGQGPQFIFQYYEEEERQRGNFPDRFSGHQFPNYSSELNVNALLLGDSALYLCASSLKGQFYGYTFGSGTRLTVV.

The chain uses TRBV24-1 and TRBJ1-2; D gene unclear. Germline V lookup: CDR1 KGHDR, CDR2 SFDVKD. Trimming pared 2 bases from V and 4 bases from J, leaving 10 bases between. The CDR3 is 14 residues long. This CDR3 reads CATSDSGFSYGYTF. The CDR3 DNA follows: TGTGCCACCAGTGATTCCGGGTTTTCCTATGGCTACACCTTC.

The CDR3 bases are TGCGCCAGCAGCCAAGAAGTAGGACAAAGCACCGGGGAGCTGTTTTTT. Translated, it gives CASSQEVGQSTGELFF. V is TRBV4-1 and J is TRBJ2-2, with D possibly matching TRBD1 (5 bases). CDR1 is MGHRA, CDR2 YSYEKL, per germline. Trimming shortened V by 0 bases and J by 4 bases, and 12 bases separated the two germline ends. This CDR3 is built from 16 residues.

This chain uses TRBV6-2 or TRBV6-3 with TRBJ2-1; the match to TRBD2 covers 8 bases. Germline V gives CDR1 MNHEY, CDR2 SVGEGT. CDR3 length: 15 amino acids. The junction had 6 bases not matched to a gene; V was cut back by 2 bases and J by 6 bases. This CDR3 is CASSYLRLAGNEQFF. CDR3 DNA: TGTGCCAGCAGTTACCTCAGGCTAGCGGGCAATGAGCAGTTCTTC.

This clonotype has ten or more counts. The chain joins TRBV11-2 to TRBJ2-7; D might be TRBD2 (6 bases). Trimming took off 2 bases at V and 4 bases at J, with 15 bases between the two ends. CDR1 is SGHAT and CDR2 is FQNNGV in the germline V gene. The CDR3 runs to 15 residues. The chain's CDR3 is CASSLNSGRSYEQYF. CDR3 DNA: TGTGCCAGCAGCTTAAATAGCGGTAGAAGTTACGAGCAGTACTTC.

This clonotype was counted at least ten times. This chain uses TRBV18 with TRBJ2-5, with D unresolved. The V and J ends lost 2 bases and 5 bases respectively, with 6 bases between them. The CDR3 runs 12 residues. CDR1 and CDR2 from the germline V gene are KGHSH and LQKENI. The CDR3 spells CASSPKLETQYF. For the CDR3, the DNA is TGTGCCAGCTCACCAAAATTGGAGACCCAGTACTTC.

This rearrangement joins TRBV20-1 to TRBJ2-3; D tentatively fits TRBD1 or TRBD2 (5 bases each). Germline CDR1 and CDR2: DFQATT and SNEGSKA (reference sequence). Trimming pared 3 bases from V and 11 bases from J, leaving 15 bases between. There are 12 residues in the CDR3. The CDR3 DNA is TGCAGTGCTAGTGTCGAAGGGGAGTGGCAGTATTTT. This codes for CSASVEGEWQYF.

This clonotype was detected a few times. The V gene is TRBV18, the J gene TRBJ1-1; no firm D call. The CDR3 length is 13 residues. The germline gives CDR1 KGHSH, CDR2 LQKENI. The V gene lost 4 bases and the J gene lost 3 bases, with 9 bases spanning the gap. CDR3 sequence (DNA): TGTGCCAGCTCACTTGCGGAGGACACTGAAGCTTTCTTT. It translates to CASSLAEDTEAFF. The full variable domain, rest sourced from reference TRBV18 and TRBJ1-1, is NAGVMQNPRHLVRRRGQEARLRCSPMKGHSHVYWYRQLPEEGLKFMVYLQKENIIDESGMPKERFSAEFPKEGPSILRIQQVVRGDSAAYFCASSLAEDTEAFFGQGTRLTVV.

The rearrangement joins TRBV5-1 to TRBJ2-7, with TRBD1 as a possible D gene (6 bases). This CDR3 is 16 amino acids long. V lost 3 bases to trimming and J lost 5 bases, with 21 bases between them. The germline gives CDR1 SGHRS, CDR2 YFSETQ. The CDR3 spells CASSSNYRVGEDEQYF. The CDR3 coding sequence is TGCGCCAGCAGCTCCAACTACAGGGTAGGGGAAGACGAGCAGTACTTC.

This clonotype appeared many times. This chain links TRBV24-1 with TRBJ2-1; D unclear. Germline lookup yields CDR1 KGHDR and CDR2 SFDVKD. The CDR3 covers 15 residues. Trimming stripped 5 bases from V and 5 bases from J, with 15 bases between. As DNA, the CDR3 is TGTGCCACCAGTGCCGGTCAGGCCTTTCACAATGAGCAGTTCTTC. Translation: CATSAGQAFHNEQFF.